The sequence of this T cell receptor beta chain was determined in a study of technical replicates of blood from several donors. Some clones are missing from TCRdb's copy, which holds only in-frame ones; the method was immunoSEQ multiplex PCR. This table has about 82,000 clones, roughly 94% appearing once. The V gene's germline CDR1 is LNHDA and CDR2 SQIVND (reference sequence). Deletions cut 3 bases from V and 4 bases from J, with 12 bases between. The CDR3 runs to 14 residues. This TCR derives from a human donor in good health. Sequencing was performed on T cells isolated from PBMCs. V is TRBV19 and J is TRBJ2-5, with D possibly matching TRBD2 (5 bases). The CDR3 reads CASSIQEGSETQYF. CDR3 DNA sequence: TGTGCCAGTAGTATTCAAGAGGGATCAGAGACCCAGTACTTC.